This T cell receptor beta chain derives from a study of Graves' ophthalmopathy and Graves' hyperthyroidism. Amplifying from RNA transcripts, the study obtained TCR beta CDR3 regions. RT-PCR with HTBI primers came first, then second-round multiplex PCR. TCRdb re-derived calls from the multiplex PCR reads in MiXCR, one entry per CDR3 protein. Altogether 200,000 to 250,000 distinct CDR3 sequences are present, 20% to 25% being singletons, with the ten largest covering 35% to 55%. V was trimmed by 5 bases and J by 0 bases, leaving 13 bases between them. CDR1 is DFQATT, CDR2 SNEGSKA, per germline (reference sequence). CDR3 length: 14 residues. Other autoimmune disease, uncontrolled infection, pregnancy and lactation led to exclusion. Study results and limitations: Among thyroid clonotypes expanded above 0.001 frequency, most also appeared in blood.

This clonotype was picked up many times. Its antigen is as yet unknown. This sequence originates from a woman between 50 and 59 years old with Graves' ophthalmopathy. The specimen sequenced was peripheral blood. The genes are TRBV20-1 and TRBJ1-1; the D gene is possibly TRBD1 (5 bases). The DNA for the CDR3 is TGCAGTGCTTCTAAGACAGTCATGAACACTGAAGCTTTCTTT. It encodes CSASKTVMNTEAFF.